This T cell receptor beta chain was profiled in a study of cytomegalovirus exposure and HLA in healthy donors. Study details: Early released data had around 88 million unique TCRs, all coming from HLA-typed donors.

Whole-study results and caveats: For TCR beta chains, V- and J-gene trimming was later linked to a missense DCLRE1C variant.

It was with 60 Vbeta and 13 Jbeta primers that the PCR ran. Method: immunoSEQ multiplex PCR; TCRdb's copy keeps in-frame clones and lacks some. The profile shows approximately 130,000 clones, around 70% of them singletons. As to this clone: Its antigen is undetermined.

The receptor was isolated from a man between 25 and 39 years old in good health and CMV-seronegative. The specimen sequenced was PBMCs.

This CDR3 is CASSFADSQGWYEQYF. The CDR3 bases are TGTGCCAGCAGTTTCGCGGACTCACAGGGGTGGTACGAGCAGTACTTC. The chain combines TRBV28 with TRBJ2-7; 7 bases line up with TRBD1. The germline CDR1 and CDR2 sequences are MDHEN and SYDVKM. The CDR3 loop spans 16 amino acids. The V gene end was trimmed by 3 bases and the J gene end by 4 bases; junction bases not matched to a gene: 12.